These 29 T cell receptor beta chains came from one sample sequenced in a study of shared clonotypes between healthy human individuals. Clones were sequenced by immunoSEQ multiplex PCR, and TCRdb holds only the in-frame ones, with some missing. The table includes about 1 million clones, around 74% detected once. Sequenced input: memory CD4+ T cells sorted from blood. The subset: CD45RA-negative fraction. All receptors derive from a man younger than 35 in good health.

J is TRBJ2-2 and V is TRBV2; 9 bases line up with TRBD1. Trimming removed 6 bases from V and 5 bases from J; junction bases left unmatched: 10. CDR1 is SNHLY, CDR2 FYNNEI, per germline. The CDR3 extends over 16 amino acids. The CDR3 loop is CASRRAGTGRTGELFF. DNA of the CDR3: TGTGCCAGCAGGCGTGCCGGGACAGGGAGGACCGGGGAGCTGTTTTTT.

The V and J genes are TRBV7-2 and TRBJ2-1; D is possibly TRBD2 (6 bases). The CDR3 sequence is 14 residues long. In germline, CDR1 is SGHTA, CDR2 FQGNSA. The V end was cut by 7 bases, the J end by 1 base, with 11 bases between. Here the CDR3 reads CASNPGGSYNEQFF. In nucleotides, the CDR3 is TGTGCCAGCAACCCCGGGGGATCCTACAATGAGCAGTTCTTC.

The CDR3 spells CASSSGGSTDTQYF. CDR3 coding DNA: TGTGCCAGCAGCTCCGGGGGCAGCACAGATACGCAGTATTTT. This chain uses TRBV11-3 with TRBJ2-3, with D possibly being TRBD1 or TRBD2 (6 bases each). CDR3 length equals 14 residues. V lost 4 bases and J lost 0, with 8 bases in between. Germline assignment: CDR1 SGHNT and CDR2 YENEEA.

The V call is TRBV18, the J call TRBJ2-2; possibly TRBD2 for D (5 bases). The CDR3 is 17 residues long. The V gene's germline CDR1 is KGHSH and CDR2 LQKENI. V gave up 1 base and J gave up 6 bases, with 18 bases separating them. Here the CDR3 reads CASSPRHVGEGSGELFF. CDR3 in DNA: TGTGCCAGCTCACCACGCCATGTCGGGGAAGGATCCGGGGAGCTGTTTTTT.

Remarks on this clone: This probably arose from a read error, given a far larger clone one base away. This chain uses TRBV2 with TRBJ1-6, with unresolved D. The CDR3 is made up of 13 amino acids. V was pared by 6 bases and J by 6 bases, with 9 bases between. CDR1 and CDR2 from the germline V gene are SNHLY and FYNNEI. The CDR3: CASRGSVNSPLHF. CDR3 coding DNA: TGTGCCAGCAGGGGGTCAGTTAATTCACCCCTCCACTTT.

This chain joins TRBV5-8 and TRBJ2-3, with 7 bases aligning to TRBD1. Germline loops: CDR1 SGHTS, CDR2 YDEGEE. V gave up 4 bases and J gave up 2 bases; unmatched junction bases: 4. The CDR3 has 14 residues. The CDR3 nucleotides are TGTGCCAGCAGCCAAGGACAGGACACAGATACGCAGTATTTT. Residues: CASSQGQDTDTQYF.

The chain recombines TRBV10-3 with TRBJ1-1; possible D gene TRBD1, 5 bases. The V end was cut by 2 bases, the J end by 3 bases, with 7 bases between. The CDR3 spans 13 residues. Germline V gene data show CDR1 as ENHRY and CDR2 as SYGVKD. As DNA, the CDR3 is TGTGCCATCAGTGAGGCAGGGTACACTGAAGCTTTCTTT. It encodes CAISEAGYTEAFF.

This clone has a handful of counts. V is TRBV7-9 and J is TRBJ2-2, with 11 bases identical to TRBD2. CDR1 and CDR2 (germline): SEHNR, FQNEAQ (reference sequence). The junction had 4 bases not matched to a gene; V was cut back by 4 bases and J by 6 bases. The CDR3 is made up of 15 amino acids. The CDR3 region is CASSSLAGGAGELFF. CDR3 nucleotides: TGTGCCAGCAGCTCCTTAGCGGGAGGGGCCGGGGAGCTGTTTTTT.

The sample holds a few counts of this clone. The genes are TRBV18 and TRBJ1-1; no clear D. The CDR3 is made up of 15 amino acids. The V gene's germline CDR1 is KGHSH and CDR2 LQKENI. V lost 3 bases to trimming and J lost 4 bases, with 15 bases between them. The DNA for the CDR3 is TGTGCCAGCTCACCGCCTTTGGAGGCTGGCACTGAAGCTTTCTTT. Translated, it gives CASSPPLEAGTEAFF.

CDR3 sequence: CASSPTGTGSSMAPLHF. CDR3 in DNA: TGTGCCAGCTCACCGACCGGGACAGGGTCAAGCATGGCACCCCTCCACTTT. The J gene is TRBJ1-6, the V gene TRBV18, with TRBD1 matching over 9 bases. J gave up 11 bases and V 3 bases, and 14 bases lay outside the gene matches. This CDR3 is built from 17 residues. Germline lookup yields CDR1 KGHSH and CDR2 LQKENI.

With respect to this clone: Other DNA sequences within the sample encode an identical CDR3. The rearrangement joins TRBV7-2 to TRBJ2-2, with 12 bases identical to TRBD1. This CDR3 contains 15 residues. V lost 4 bases to trimming and J lost 5 bases; unmatched junction nucleotides: 2. CDR1 and CDR2 from the germline V gene are SGHTA and FQGNSA. CDR3 in DNA: TGTGCCAGCAGCTCGGGACAGGGGGCAACCGGGGAGCTGTTTTTT. Protein sequence: CASSSGQGATGELFF.

This clone appeared a single time. The chain employs TRBV11-3 and TRBJ2-1, with D possibly TRBD1 on 6 matching bases. The germline gives CDR1 SGHNT, CDR2 YENEEA. Trimming took off 0 bases at V and 13 bases at J, with 13 bases between the two ends. The CDR3 extends over 13 amino acids. In DNA form, the CDR3 reads TGTGCCAGCAGCTTAGAAGGGACAACGGTCCAGTTCTTC. Translated: CASSLEGTTVQFF.

This clone was seen a few times. The gene calls are TRBV7-2 and TRBJ1-2; D might be TRBD1 (6 bases). The CDR3 has 16 residues. The germline V and J ends were trimmed by 4 bases and 4 bases, with 19 bases remaining between them. Germline CDR1 and CDR2: SGHTA and FQGNSA. In DNA, the CDR3 is TGTGCCAGCAGCTCCGCCGACGTGACAGGCTTCTATGGCTACACCTTC. Amino acids: CASSSADVTGFYGYTF.

This clone was recorded once. The V call is TRBV7-9, the J call TRBJ2-1; 7 bases fit TRBD2. The trim removed 1 base at V and 6 bases at J, leaving 6 bases unmatched. Germline V gives CDR1 SEHNR, CDR2 FQNEAQ (reference sequence). The CDR3 runs 15 residues. The CDR3 here is CASSLEAGAVNEQFF. CDR3 DNA sequence: TGTGCCAGCAGCTTAGAGGCGGGAGCGGTCAATGAGCAGTTCTTC.

The chain is built from TRBV6-6 and TRBJ1-3; perhaps TRBD1 as D (6 bases). Germline V gene sequence: CDR1 MNHNY, CDR2 SVGAGI (reference sequence). This CDR3 contains 15 residues. Trimming removed 5 bases at V and 0 bases at J, with 11 bases between. DNA for the CDR3: TGTGCCAGCAGTCCCAGGGGTACCTCTGGAAACACCATATATTTT. This sequence encodes CASSPRGTSGNTIYF.

In this sample, this clone turned up a few times. This could be a read error, since a much larger clone is one nucleotide away. The same CDR3 arises from other DNA sequences in this sample as well. The chain is built from TRBV9 and TRBJ2-2; 8 bases are shared with TRBD1. CDR3 length equals 13 residues. Germline V lookup: CDR1 SGDLS, CDR2 YYNGEE. With 3 bases clipped from V and 6 bases from J, the junction kept 1 base outside the gene matches. CDR3 nucleotides: TGTGCCAGCAGCGCACAGGGGGCCGGGGAGCTGTTTTTT. Protein: CASSAQGAGELFF.

V usage is TRBV7-2 and J usage is TRBJ1-1; possible D gene TRBD1, 5 bases. The CDR3 contains 13 residues. The V end lost 3 bases, the J end lost 9 bases, and 14 bases lay between the germline ends. Germline V CDR1 and CDR2: SGHTA, FQGNSA. CDR3 sequence: CASSLGTGLKAFF. For the CDR3, the DNA is TGTGCCAGCAGCTTGGGAACAGGATTGAAAGCTTTCTTT.

J is TRBJ2-6 and V is TRBV6-5; 7 bases agree with TRBD1. Germline V gene sequence: CDR1 MNHEY, CDR2 SVGAGI. V was pared by 5 bases and J by 2 bases, with 3 bases of the junction left unmatched. The CDR3 runs 15 residues. The DNA of the CDR3 is TGTGCCAGCAGTAACGACAGGGCTGGGGCCAACGTCCTGACTTTC. As protein: CASSNDRAGANVLTF.

This rearrangement joins TRBV21-1 to TRBJ2-5; the table calls TRBD2, which could not be checked here. TRBV21-1 is flagged as a pseudogene. The CDR3 consists of 19 residues. The CDR3 region is CASSKALFRYYTRGETQYF. The CDR3 bases are TGTGCCAGCAGCAAAGCGCTTTTCCGTTATTATACTCGAGGAGAGACCCAGTACTTC.

The chain carries TRBV19 and TRBJ1-5; D gene uncertain. Germline values: CDR1 LNHDA, CDR2 SQIVND (reference sequence). Trimming cost V 0 bases and J 3 bases, with 18 bases left between them. The CDR3 totals 18 residues. Written as DNA, the CDR3 is TGTGCCAGTAGTATAGAAGAACGGAAAGGTGTCTCCAATCAGCCCCAGCATTTT. It yields the protein CASSIEERKGVSNQPQHF.

This chain joins TRBV30 and TRBJ2-1; TRBD2 agrees at 8 bases. The junction had 6 bases not matched to a gene; V was cut back by 2 bases and J by 3 bases. This CDR3 has 15 residues. CDR1 is GTSNPN, CDR2 SVGIG, per germline (reference sequence). CDR3 in DNA: TGTGCCTGGAGTCAAGCGGGAGCAAGCTACAATGAGCAGTTCTTC. It yields the protein CAWSQAGASYNEQFF.

The chain carries TRBV30 and TRBJ2-1, with D possibly being TRBD2 (6 bases). The V end was cut by 2 bases, the J end by 6 bases, with 17 bases between. In germline, CDR1 is GTSNPN, CDR2 SVGIG (reference sequence). The CDR3 runs to 15 residues. The CDR3: CAWSSLGGLGNEQFF. The CDR3 DNA reads TGTGCCTGGAGTTCCCTGGGGGGACTGGGCAATGAGCAGTTCTTC.

A remark on this clone: Additional DNA sequences in this sample encode the identical CDR3. This chain links TRBV7-2 with TRBJ1-1; a possible D gene is TRBD1 (6 bases). Trimming shortened V by 1 base and J by 4 bases, and 7 bases separated the two germline ends. Germline loops: CDR1 SGHTA, CDR2 FQGNSA. The CDR3 loop spans 13 amino acids. The CDR3 here is CASSLGGRTEAFF. For the CDR3, the DNA is TGTGCCAGCAGCTTAGGGGGGCGCACTGAAGCTTTCTTT.

This clone has more than one count but fewer than ten. V gene TRBV10-3 combines with J gene TRBJ1-5; no definite D call. Germline CDR1 is ENHRY and CDR2 is SYGVKD. The V and J ends lost 3 bases and 7 bases respectively, with 7 bases between them. The length of the CDR3 is 12 residues. The CDR3 loop is CAISDVEQPQHF. The CDR3 coding sequence is TGTGCCATCAGTGACGTGGAGCAGCCCCAGCATTTT.

The chain links TRBV7-8 to TRBJ1-6; no definite D call. Germline CDR1 and CDR2: SGHVS and FQNEAQ. Trimming took off 2 bases at V and 10 bases at J, with 12 bases between the two ends. The length of the CDR3 is 14 residues. The CDR3 spells CASSLISEGSPLHF. The CDR3 DNA is TGTGCCAGCAGCTTAATTTCTGAGGGCTCACCCCTCCACTTT.

This rearrangement joins TRBV7-9 to TRBJ2-5, with D possibly matching TRBD2 (7 bases). The V gene's germline CDR1 is SEHNR and CDR2 FQNEAQ (reference sequence). The CDR3 contains 14 residues. V was cut by 3 bases and J by 5 bases, with 13 bases left in between. CDR3: CASSFGGGAETQYF. CDR3 bases: TGTGCCAGCAGCTTTGGAGGGGGGGCCGAGACCCAGTACTTC.

The CDR3 DNA sequence: TGTGCCAGCAGCTCGAGGACAGGGGGCGCCGAGCAGTACTTC. This sequence encodes CASSSRTGGAEQYF. The V and J genes are TRBV7-2 and TRBJ2-7, with 11 bases matching TRBD1. The CDR3 totals 14 residues. The trim removed 4 bases at V and 6 bases at J, leaving 5 bases unmatched. The germline V gene has CDR1 SGHTA and CDR2 FQGNSA.

CDR3: CASSLGRVGYTF. CDR3 nucleotides: TGTGCCAGCAGCTTAGGTCGGGTTGGCTACACCTTC. V and J are TRBV7-9 and TRBJ1-2; D not resolved. V was cut by 1 base and J by 7 bases, with 7 bases left in between. Per germline, CDR1 SEHNR and CDR2 FQNEAQ (reference sequence). This CDR3 spans 12 amino acids.

With regard to this clone: This could be a read error, since a much larger clone is one nucleotide away. Other nucleotide sequences from this sample produce the same CDR3. V gene TRBV6-1 combines with J gene TRBJ1-5; no clear D gene. This CDR3 comprises 13 residues. Germline-derived CDR1 and CDR2 are MNHNS and SASEGT. With 0 bases removed from V and 0 bases from J, the gap between germline ends came to 0 bases. The CDR3 is CASSEASNQPQHF. DNA for the CDR3: TGTGCCAGCAGTGAAGCTAGCAATCAGCCCCAGCATTTT.